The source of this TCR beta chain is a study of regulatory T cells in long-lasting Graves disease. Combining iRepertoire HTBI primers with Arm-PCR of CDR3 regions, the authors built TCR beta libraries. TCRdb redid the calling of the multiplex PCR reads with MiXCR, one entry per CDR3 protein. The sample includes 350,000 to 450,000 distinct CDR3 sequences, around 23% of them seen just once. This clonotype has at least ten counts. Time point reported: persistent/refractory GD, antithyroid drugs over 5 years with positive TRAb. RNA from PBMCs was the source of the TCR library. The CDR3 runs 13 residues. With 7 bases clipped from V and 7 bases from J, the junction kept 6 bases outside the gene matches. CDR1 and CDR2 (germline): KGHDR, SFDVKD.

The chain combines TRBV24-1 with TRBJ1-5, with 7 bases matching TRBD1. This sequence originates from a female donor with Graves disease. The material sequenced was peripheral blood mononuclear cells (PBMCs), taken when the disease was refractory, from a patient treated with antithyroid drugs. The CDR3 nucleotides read TGTGCCACCAGCCAACAGGGGAGGCAGCCCCAGCATTTT. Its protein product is CATSQQGRQPQHF.